These 30 T cell receptor beta chains were sequenced from one sample in a study of spatial heterogeneity in lung cancer. TCRdb redid the calling of the 5' RACE reads with MiXCR, one entry per CDR3 protein. This sample has about 15,000 distinct CDR3 sequences, with just over 3.5% found just once. Indicated time point: sample taken at primary tumor resection. Source: normal lung tissue next to the tumor, taken at surgery. These receptors all come from a male donor with early-stage non-small cell lung cancer.

This clonotype was seen repeatedly, ten times or more. This beta chain is an off-target read within a library intended for alpha chains, so its frequency means little. The V call is TRBV6-5, the J call TRBJ2-1, with 8 bases identical to TRBD1. Trimming removed 7 bases from V and 3 bases from J; junction bases left unmatched: 5. CDR1 and CDR2 (germline): MNHEY, SVGAGI. This CDR3 comprises 14 residues. The CDR3 sequence: CASKNDRGYNEQFF. CDR3 DNA sequence: TGTGCCAGCAAGAATGACAGGGGCTACAATGAGCAGTTCTTC.

This clonotype appeared many times. In a library made to pick up alpha chains, this beta chain is a stray read with a size that means little. This chain connects TRBV12-3 or TRBV12-4 to TRBJ1-1; 8 bases agree with TRBD1. V lost 6 bases to trimming and J lost 1 base; unmatched junction nucleotides: 4. The CDR3 is 14 amino acids. This CDR3 is CASRPGGSNTEAFF. As DNA, the CDR3 is TGTGCCAGCAGACCAGGGGGCTCGAACACTGAAGCTTTCTTT.

This clonotype appeared many times. This beta chain is off target for a library built for alpha chains, so its abundance means little. The J gene is TRBJ2-7, the V gene TRBV5-1; 8 bases are a match to TRBD1. CDR1 and CDR2 (germline): SGHRS, YFSETQ. With 4 bases clipped from V and 7 bases from J, the junction kept 7 bases outside the gene matches. This CDR3 comprises 13 residues. The chain's CDR3 is CASSGTGGWEQYF. In DNA, the CDR3 is TGCGCCAGCAGCGGGACAGGAGGCTGGGAGCAGTACTTC.

Ten or more counts support this clonotype. A library made for alpha chains picked up this beta chain off target, so its size means little. This chain joins TRBV18 and TRBJ1-1; the D is unclear. CDR1 is KGHSH and CDR2 is LQKENI in the germline V gene. This CDR3 contains 15 residues. V was trimmed by 6 bases and J by 0 bases, leaving 14 bases between them. The CDR3 protein is CASSPAGVMNTEAFF. CDR3 nucleotide sequence: TGTGCCAGCTCTCCGGCCGGGGTAATGAACACTGAAGCTTTCTTT.

This clonotype has a count of ten or more. Within a library made for alpha chains, this beta chain is off target, and its count is uninformative. V and J are TRBV3-1 and TRBJ2-1, with 12 bases matching TRBD2. Looked up from germline, CDR1 is LGHDT and CDR2 is YNNKEL (reference sequence). CDR3 size: 15 residues. The trim removed 4 bases at V and 6 bases at J, leaving 4 bases unmatched. This chain's CDR3 is CASSPTSGSVNEQFF. The CDR3, as DNA: TGTGCCAGCAGCCCGACTAGCGGGAGTGTCAATGAGCAGTTCTTC.

This clonotype occurred many times. Since it is a stray read in a library aimed at alpha chains, this beta chain has a size that is not meaningful. This chain uses TRBV7-8 with TRBJ2-5, with 10 bases lining up with TRBD1. Per the germline V gene, CDR1 is SGHVS and CDR2 is FQNEAQ. The CDR3 consists of 16 residues. V lost 3 bases and J lost 4; bases outside the gene matches: 8. CDR3 sequence reads: CASSFSDRGSGETQYF. CDR3 in DNA: TGTGCCAGCAGCTTTTCGGACAGGGGGAGTGGAGAGACCCAGTACTTC.

To note about this clonotype: The library was designed around alpha chains, so this beta chain is a stray read whose abundance carries little weight. This chain links TRBV10-2 with TRBJ2-7; D is ambiguous. Per the germline V gene, CDR1 is WSHSY and CDR2 is SAAADI. Trimming cost V 3 bases and J 2 bases, with 11 bases left between them. The CDR3 length is 14 residues. The CDR3 region has the DNA TGCGCCAGCAGTGACATGGGCACCCCCTACGAGCAGTACTTC. Its protein is CASSDMGTPYEQYF.

This clonotype was detected many times. In a library made to pick up alpha chains, this beta chain is a stray read with a size that means little. This chain connects TRBV18 to TRBJ1-3; TRBD1 aligns across 7 bases. The CDR3 consists of 16 residues. Germline V gene sequence: CDR1 KGHSH, CDR2 LQKENI. V shed 6 bases, J shed 1 base, and the junction held 9 bases outside the gene matches. The CDR3 DNA is TGTGCCAGCTCCTCGAGCCGACAGGGATCTGGAAACACCATATATTTT. Protein: CASSSSRQGSGNTIYF.

This clonotype was observed many times. A library prepared for alpha chains yielded this beta chain as an off-target read; its size is of little meaning. The V gene is TRBV6-1, the J gene TRBJ2-7; 10 bases match TRBD1. Germline CDR1 and CDR2: MNHNS and SASEGT. The V and J ends lost 6 bases and 6 bases, in that order; junction bases with no gene match: 14. The CDR3 covers 16 residues. CDR3 bases: TGTGCCAGCAGAAAACACGAGACAGGGGGCATTGGCGAGCAGTACTTC. Its translation: CASRKHETGGIGEQYF.

Many counts were recorded for this clonotype. Found in a library prepared for alpha chains, this beta chain is an off-target read, and its abundance has little meaning. The chain is built from TRBV5-1 and TRBJ1-1; no definite D call. Germline CDR1 SGHRS, CDR2 YFSETQ. The CDR3 is 13 residues long. V shed 1 base and J shed 3 bases, with 7 bases lying between them. The CDR3 DNA reads TGCGCCAGCAGCTTGACTTCCGACACTGAAGCTTTCTTT. Amino acids: CASSLTSDTEAFF.

This clonotype is classed as medium-sized. A library made for alpha chains picked up this beta chain off target, so its size means little. CDR3 region: CAISEERGFRFTDTQYF. CDR3 sequence (DNA): TGTGCCATCAGTGAGGAAAGGGGGTTCCGATTCACAGATACGCAGTATTTT. The genes are TRBV10-3 and TRBJ2-3, with D possibly being TRBD1 (6 bases). The CDR3 has 17 residues. The germline V gene has CDR1 ENHRY and CDR2 SYGVKD. V was trimmed by 2 bases and J by 2 bases, leaving 17 bases between them.

This clonotype was seen ten or more times. Because the library targeted alpha chains, this beta chain is an off-target read whose size means little. The chain combines TRBV2 with TRBJ2-1; the match to TRBD1 covers 9 bases. Germline-derived CDR1 and CDR2 are SNHLY and FYNNEI. Trimming at V came to 3 bases and at J to 8 bases, leaving 8 bases not matched to a gene. The CDR3 spans 15 residues. In nucleotides, the CDR3 is TGTGCCAGCAGTGATTTGACAGGGGGTCATGATGAGCAGTTCTTC. Its translation: CASSDLTGGHDEQFF.

This clonotype was picked up many times. Since the library was made to target alpha chains, this beta chain is a stray read and its abundance is not meaningful. The genes are TRBV3-1 and TRBJ2-2; 8 nucleotides align to TRBD2. The V gene's germline CDR1 is LGHDT and CDR2 YNNKEL (reference sequence). The CDR3 extends over 15 amino acids. V gave up 5 bases and J gave up 1 base; unmatched junction bases: 3. The DNA for the CDR3 is TGTGCCAGCAGCTCAACTAGCGGGAACACCGGGGAGCTGTTTTTT. Encoded protein: CASSSTSGNTGELFF.

This clonotype ranks as medium-sized. This beta chain is a stray sequence in a library constructed for alpha chains; its clone size is not meaningful. The chain has TRBV6-6 and TRBJ2-7, with D possibly TRBD1 on 6 matching bases. Germline CDR1 MNHNY, CDR2 SVGAGI (reference sequence). This CDR3 spans 16 amino acids. The ends were cut back, 8 bases at V and 4 bases at J, with 24 bases in the middle. The CDR3: CASRYSGAGGPYEQYF. The DNA for the CDR3 is TGTGCCAGCCGCTACTCAGGGGCGGGCGGGCCGTACGAGCAGTACTTC.

This clonotype showed up many times. Little can be read into the size of this beta chain, an off-target read in a library designed for alpha chains. The J gene is TRBJ2-1, the V gene TRBV19; D gene unclear. Germline lookup yields CDR1 LNHDA and CDR2 SQIVND (reference sequence). The CDR3 sequence is 14 residues long. Between the trimmed V and J ends, which lost 3 bases and 8 bases, there was a span of 14 bases. The DNA for the CDR3 is TGTGCCAGTAGTATTGGTGGTAGTTCCCATGAGCAGTTCTTC. Its translation: CASSIGGSSHEQFF.

This clonotype was seen repeatedly, ten times or more. As an off-target read in a library built for alpha chains, this beta chain has a frequency of little significance. The chain uses TRBV6-5 and TRBJ1-1; the D gene is possibly TRBD1 (5 bases). Germline V gene sequence: CDR1 MNHEY, CDR2 SVGAGI. This CDR3 has 15 amino acids. Trimming took 8 bases from V and 0 from J, leaving 16 bases between them. Written as DNA, the CDR3 is TGTGCCAGCGGTTCAGGGCGTATCATGAACACTGAAGCTTTCTTT. It specifies CASGSGRIMNTEAFF.

This clonotype showed up many times. The library was built for alpha chains, so this beta chain is an off-target read and its size means little. The chain employs TRBV10-3 and TRBJ2-5; 9 bases align to TRBD1. The CDR3 contains 15 residues. Unmatched junction bases numbered 6, after V lost 4 bases and J lost 3 bases. Germline assignment: CDR1 ENHRY and CDR2 SYGVKD. This chain's CDR3 is CAISGTGALEETQYF. CDR3 nucleotides: TGTGCCATCAGTGGGACAGGGGCCCTCGAAGAGACCCAGTACTTC.

This clonotype came up many times. This beta chain is an unintended read in a library built for alpha chains; its size means little. The chain couples TRBV29-1 to TRBJ2-1; no definite D call. The CDR3 totals 12 residues. Germline CDR1 SQVTM, CDR2 ANQGSEA. V was pared by 4 bases and J by 10 bases, with 14 bases between. The CDR3 reads CSVGGRSREQFF. The CDR3 coding sequence is TGCAGCGTTGGAGGTCGTAGCCGCGAGCAGTTCTTC.

This clonotype was seen ten or more times. For a library built for alpha chains, this beta chain is a stray read; little rests on its size. The rearrangement joins TRBV12-3 or TRBV12-4 to TRBJ2-7; D gene ambiguous. The V end lost 2 bases, the J end lost 3 bases, and 11 bases lay between the germline ends. This CDR3 is 14 amino acids long. The DNA of the CDR3 is TGTGCCAGCAGTTTAAATCTACCCCACTACGAGCAGTACTTC. The encoded protein is CASSLNLPHYEQYF.

In its sample, this clonotype was seen many times. Within a library made for alpha chains, this beta chain is off target, and its count is uninformative. The rearrangement uses TRBV7-2 and TRBJ1-6, with a tentative D call TRBD1 (5 bases). The CDR3 sequence is 14 residues long. Trimming left V 2 bases short and J 10 bases short, with 12 bases between. In germline, CDR1 is SGHTA, CDR2 FQGNSA. The CDR3 DNA is TGTGCCAGCAGCTTAATGGAGGGGAGCTCACCCCTCCACTTT. Protein sequence: CASSLMEGSSPLHF.

This clonotype has ten or more counts. This beta chain is a stray sequence in a library constructed for alpha chains; its clone size is not meaningful. The genes are TRBV12-3 or TRBV12-4 and TRBJ1-2; a possible D gene is TRBD1 (5 bases). The CDR3 is 16 amino acids. Trimming took 3 bases from V and 7 from J, leaving 21 bases between them. The CDR3 reads CASSLEFREPSGGYTF. The CDR3 nucleotides are TGTGCCAGCAGTTTGGAGTTCAGGGAACCGAGCGGTGGCTACACCTTC.

This clonotype has a count of ten or more. This beta chain appears as a stray read in a library generated for alpha chains; its size is not informative. The chain links TRBV12-3 or TRBV12-4 to TRBJ1-6; maybe TRBD1 (6 bases). V was clipped by 1 base and J by 10 bases, with 17 bases between them. CDR3 length equals 16 residues. CDR3 protein: CASSLETGTGGSPLHF. The CDR3 DNA reads TGTGCCAGCAGTTTAGAGACGGGGACGGGGGGCTCACCCCTCCACTTT.

Many counts were recorded for this clonotype. This beta chain appears as a stray read in a library generated for alpha chains; its size is not informative. The chain employs TRBV6-6 and TRBJ2-2, with D unresolved. Germline V CDR1 and CDR2: MNHNY, SVGAGI (reference sequence). This CDR3 is 14 amino acids long. Trimming stripped 6 bases from V and 5 bases from J, with 13 bases between. CDR3 sequence (DNA): TGTGCCAGCAGCAGAGTTTTTGGGACCGGGGAGCTGTTTTTT. Translation gives CASSRVFGTGELFF.

This clonotype was observed at least ten times. Since the library was made to target alpha chains, this beta chain is a stray read and its abundance is not meaningful. The J gene is TRBJ2-7, the V gene TRBV4-2; D may be TRBD1 (5 bases). This CDR3 is built from 13 residues. Between the trimmed V and J ends, which lost 2 bases and 6 bases, there was a span of 11 bases. Germline CDR1 is LGHNA and CDR2 is YNFKEQ. As DNA, the CDR3 is TGTGCCAGCAGCCAACCCTGGGGCAGCGAGCAGTACTTC. It codes for CASSQPWGSEQYF.

This clonotype was counted ten times or more. With the library built for alpha chains, this beta chain is off target and its frequency is not meaningful. The chain carries TRBV11-2 and TRBJ1-5; no firm D call. This CDR3 has 19 residues. Trimming removed 11 bases from V and 4 bases from J, with 33 bases in between. Germline values: CDR1 SGHAT, CDR2 FQNNGV. The CDR3 protein is CAQQPREVSWPRFNQPQHF. CDR3 DNA sequence: TGTGCCCAGCAGCCCCGCGAGGTGTCCTGGCCCCGCTTTAATCAGCCCCAGCATTTT. The variable domain in full, with the rest retrieved from reference TRBV11-2 and TRBJ1-5, is EAGVAQSPRYKIIEKRQSVAFWCNPISGHATLYWYQQILGQGPKLLIQFQNNGVVDDSQLPKDRFSAERLKGVDSTLKIQPAKLEDSAVYLCAQQPREVSWPRFNQPQHFGDGTRLSIL.

This clonotype was observed many times. Because the library targeted alpha chains, this beta chain is an off-target read whose size means little. The V call is TRBV6-1, the J call TRBJ2-5, with D perhaps matching TRBD1 or TRBD2 (5 bases each). The CDR3 contains 16 residues. Germline CDR1 is MNHNS and CDR2 is SASEGT. V lost 0 bases, J lost 4 bases, and 15 bases lay in between. The CDR3 bases are TGTGCCAGCAGTGAAGCGCGGGCAGGGCGCCGAGAGACCCAGTACTTC. Its translation: CASSEARAGRRETQYF.

This clonotype was observed at least ten times. This beta chain came through as a stray read in a library set up for alpha chains, and its size says little. The chain employs TRBV7-2 and TRBJ1-1; 7 nucleotides agree with TRBD1. CDR1 is SGHTA, CDR2 FQGNSA, per germline. V was pared by 1 base and J by 0 bases, with 2 bases of the junction left unmatched. The CDR3 extends over 15 amino acids. CDR3 residues: CASSLEGQMNTEAFF. Here the CDR3 DNA reads TGTGCCAGCAGCTTAGAGGGACAGATGAACACTGAAGCTTTCTTT.

This clonotype was counted at least ten times. The library was prepared for alpha chains; this beta chain is a stray read, so its frequency means little. The chain couples TRBV28 to TRBJ2-7; D gene unclear. Germline values: CDR1 MDHEN, CDR2 SYDVKM. V lost 4 bases to trimming and J lost 2 bases, with 6 bases between them. This CDR3 spans 12 amino acids. The CDR3 here is CASSSLTYEQYF. In nucleotides, the CDR3 is TGTGCCAGCAGTTCCCTCACCTACGAGCAGTACTTC. The variable domain in full, completed from reference TRBV28 and TRBJ2-7, reads DVKVTQSSRYLVKRTGEKVFLECVQDMDHENMFWYRQDPGLGLRLIYFSYDVKMKEKGDIPEGYSVSREKKERFSLILESASTNQTSMYLCASSSLTYEQYFGPGTRLTVT.

This clonotype was observed at least ten times. This beta chain is a stray read from a library made for alpha chains; its abundance is not meaningful. This chain uses TRBV27 with TRBJ1-1; 8 bases map to TRBD1. The CDR3 runs 14 residues. Trimming at V came to 5 bases and at J to 9 bases, leaving 11 bases not matched to a gene. CDR1 and CDR2 (germline): MNHEY, SMNVEV (reference sequence). This CDR3 reads CASSPRTGLGKAFF. CDR3 in DNA: TGTGCCAGCAGTCCCCGGACAGGGCTGGGGAAAGCTTTCTTT.

This clonotype was found many times. Because this beta chain is a stray read in a library intended to capture alpha chains, its abundance should not be given much weight. The chain joins TRBV10-3 to TRBJ1-1; D gene uncertain. The CDR3 totals 14 residues. V lost 2 bases and J lost 5, with 12 bases in between. The germline V gene encodes CDR1 ENHRY and CDR2 SYGVKD. The CDR3 spells CAISEREEETEAFF. DNA for the CDR3: TGTGCCATCAGTGAGAGGGAAGAGGAAACTGAAGCTTTCTTT.